Each of the 29 T cell receptor beta chains below was sequenced from the same sample in a study of Tregs in tolerant kidney transplant recipients. Assay: immunoSEQ multiplex PCR; the TCRdb copy retains only in-frame clones and omits some. This table has approximately 260,000 clones, around 82% appearing once. Sequenced: CD4+ T cells from blood. These receptors were taken from a human donor in good health.

The genes are TRBV29-1 and TRBJ1-4; 8 positions match TRBD1. J was trimmed by 8 bases and V by 4 bases; bases with no gene match: 6. Germline CDR1 SQVTM, CDR2 ANQGSEA. The CDR3 has 13 amino acids. The CDR3 loop is CSVVGTGDEKLFF. CDR3 bases: TGCAGCGTTGTAGGGACAGGAGACGAAAAACTGTTTTTT.

The chain employs TRBV2 and TRBJ2-7; D is unclear. Between the trimmed V and J ends, which lost 7 bases and 3 bases, there was a span of 7 bases. The CDR3 is 11 residues long. Looked up from germline, CDR1 is SNHLY and CDR2 is FYNNEI. CDR3 nucleotides: TGTGCCAGCACTCCAGTCTACGAGCAGTACTTC. Protein sequence: CASTPVYEQYF.

This chain links TRBV7-9 with TRBJ1-4; D is ambiguous. Germline CDR1 is SEHNR and CDR2 is FQNEAQ (reference sequence). The V gene lost 0 bases and the J gene lost 5 bases, with 10 bases spanning the gap. CDR3 length: 15 amino acids. The CDR3 nucleotides are TGTGCCAGCAGCTTAGCGTCCGTCCCAAATGAAAAACTGTTTTTT. Amino acids: CASSLASVPNEKLFF.

This clone has a handful of counts. This chain connects TRBV5-6 to TRBJ1-3, with unresolved D. The CDR3 is 12 residues long. The germline V gene encodes CDR1 SGHDT and CDR2 YYEEEE. V was trimmed by 2 bases and J by 4 bases, leaving 4 bases between them. The CDR3 is CASSFFGNTIYF. The CDR3, as DNA: TGTGCCAGCAGCTTTTTCGGAAACACCATATATTTT. Supplemented by reference TRBV5-6 and TRBJ1-3, the full variable domain reads DAGVTQSPTHLIKTRGQQVTLRCSPKSGHDTVSWYQQALGQGPQFIFQYYEEEERQRGNFPDRFSGHQFPNYSSELNVNALLLGDSALYLCASSFFGNTIYFGEGSWLTVV.

DNA for the CDR3: TGTGCCAGCAGTAACAGGAGGACTGAAGCTTTCTTT. Protein product: CASSNRRTEAFF. The chain has TRBV6-5 and TRBJ1-1, with D perhaps matching TRBD1 (5 bases). Trimming took 5 bases from V and 5 from J, leaving 9 bases between them. Germline-derived CDR1 and CDR2 are MNHEY and SVGAGI. This CDR3 is built from 12 residues.

This chain joins TRBV6-1 and TRBJ2-1; the D gene is possibly TRBD2 (6 bases). Germline V gene data show CDR1 as MNHNS and CDR2 as SASEGT. Trimming took off 1 base at V and 7 bases at J, with 14 bases between the two ends. CDR3 length: 15 amino acids. The CDR3 nucleotides are TGTGCCAGCAGTGAAGTGGTCGCGGGACGGAATGAGCAGTTCTTC. Translating gives CASSEVVAGRNEQFF.

This chain links TRBV2 with TRBJ2-2; the D gene is possibly TRBD2 (5 bases). The CDR3 runs 15 residues. Looked up from germline, CDR1 is SNHLY and CDR2 is FYNNEI. V lost 3 bases and J 6 bases, leaving 14 bases between the germline ends. The CDR3 is CASSDRRRVSGELFF. The CDR3 DNA is TGTGCCAGCAGTGACAGGAGGCGAGTTTCCGGGGAGCTGTTTTTT.

The chain links TRBV4-1 to TRBJ1-2, with a weak D call TRBD1 (6 bases). The length of the CDR3 is 13 residues. Germline-derived CDR1 and CDR2 are MGHRA and YSYEKL. V was pared by 1 base and J by 5 bases, with 8 bases between. CDR3 nucleotides: TGCGCCAGCAGCCAAGGGGGGCATTATGGCTACACCTTC. This translates into CASSQGGHYGYTF.

The DNA of the CDR3 is TGTGCCACCAGCAGAGATTGGGACGAAGCAACTAATGAAAAACTGTTTTTT. It encodes CATSRDWDEATNEKLFF. The rearrangement uses TRBV15 and TRBJ1-4; D may be TRBD1 (5 bases). Germline V gives CDR1 LNHNV, CDR2 YYDKDF (reference sequence). The CDR3 is 17 residues long. Trimming removed 0 bases at V and 0 bases at J, with 11 bases between.

This clone has only one observation. The rearrangement joins TRBV30 to TRBJ2-5; 13 nucleotides agree with TRBD2. CDR1 and CDR2 from the germline V gene are GTSNPN and SVGIG (reference sequence). V gave up 7 bases and J gave up 4 bases; unmatched junction bases: 3. This CDR3 region has 13 residues. Here the CDR3 reads CAFGLAGAETQYF. Written as DNA, the CDR3 is TGTGCCTTTGGACTAGCGGGAGCAGAGACCCAGTACTTC.

This sequence joins TRBV5-1 and TRBJ2-5; 7 nucleotides match TRBD1. V was pared by 1 base and J by 3 bases, with 3 bases of the junction left unmatched. The CDR3 contains 14 residues. Per the germline V gene, CDR1 is SGHRS and CDR2 is YFSETQ. This chain's CDR3 is CASSLMTGKETQYF. The CDR3 DNA reads as TGCGCCAGCAGCTTGATGACAGGGAAAGAGACCCAGTACTTC.

The gene calls are TRBV7-9 and TRBJ2-1; D is unclear. The CDR3 totals 14 residues. From germline, CDR1 is SEHNR and CDR2 FQNEAQ (reference sequence). Trimming cost V 1 base and J 8 bases, with 12 bases left between them. The chain's CDR3 is CASSLDTYNDEQFF. The DNA of the CDR3 is TGTGCCAGCAGCTTAGATACCTACAATGATGAGCAGTTCTTC.

CDR3 residues: CASSLGLSTDTQYF. The CDR3 DNA follows: TGTGCCAGCAGTTTGGGCTTAAGCACAGATACGCAGTATTTT. The chain joins TRBV6-5 to TRBJ2-3, with D unclear. CDR3 length: 14 residues. Trimming left V 4 bases short and J 0 bases short, with 8 bases between. CDR1 and CDR2 (germline): MNHEY, SVGAGI.

V usage is TRBV9 and J usage is TRBJ1-3; TRBD1 aligns across 8 bases. Trimming removed 4 bases from V and 4 bases from J; junction bases left unmatched: 4. This CDR3 is 14 amino acids long. Germline CDR1 reads SGDLS; CDR2 reads YYNGEE. The CDR3 protein is CASSPWTGGNTIYF. DNA of the CDR3: TGTGCCAGCAGCCCTTGGACAGGGGGAAACACCATATATTTT.

The chain is built from TRBV6-4 and TRBJ2-3; 10 bases are a match to TRBD2. J was trimmed by 4 bases and V by 0 bases; bases with no gene match: 1. There are 15 residues in the CDR3. Looked up from germline, CDR1 is MRHNA and CDR2 is SNTAGT. CDR3 in DNA: TGTGCCAGCAGTGACTCAGCGGGAGGGCCAGATACGCAGTATTTT. Protein: CASSDSAGGPDTQYF.

The CDR3 sequence is CASGRNRDRGFYEQYF. The CDR3 nucleotides read TGTGCCAGCGGGCGAAACCGGGACAGGGGGTTTTACGAGCAGTACTTC. The gene calls are TRBV27 and TRBJ2-7; 11 positions match TRBD1. The germline CDR1 and CDR2 sequences are MNHEY and SMNVEV (reference sequence). V was pared by 8 bases and J by 4 bases, with 13 bases of the junction left unmatched. The CDR3 is made up of 16 amino acids.

The genes are TRBV7-8 and TRBJ1-3, with no clear D. V was clipped by 5 bases and J by 4 bases, with 9 bases between them. The CDR3 extends over 13 amino acids. Germline V gene sequence: CDR1 SGHVS, CDR2 FQNEAQ. The CDR3 here is CASSPRGGNTIYF. CDR3 bases: TGTGCCAGCAGCCCCCGTGGGGGAAACACCATATATTTT.

This rearrangement joins TRBV11-2 to TRBJ2-7, with a tentative D call TRBD1 (6 bases). V lost 3 bases to trimming and J lost 6 bases, with 18 bases between them. Germline V gene lookup returns CDR1 SGHAT and CDR2 FQNNGV. The CDR3 loop spans 15 amino acids. The CDR3 loop is CASSLRQAVVCEQYF. DNA of the CDR3: TGTGCCAGCAGCTTGAGACAGGCTGTGGTATGCGAGCAGTACTTC.

The rearrangement links TRBV7-7 to TRBJ2-5, with TRBD1 as a possible D gene (5 bases). V lost 5 bases to trimming and J lost 4 bases, with 14 bases between them. The CDR3 length is 14 residues. The germline V gene encodes CDR1 SSHAT and CDR2 FNYEAQ (reference sequence). CDR3 nucleotides: TGTGCCAGCAGCCAACAGGCCGCCGGAGAGACCCAGTACTTC. Amino acid sequence: CASSQQAAGETQYF.

To note about this clone: A read error is likely, as this CDR3 ends without the conserved phenylalanine or tryptophan. The DNA is left out, because the CDR3 cannot be placed on it with certainty; the CDR3 is given as TCRdb lists it. The genes are TRBV20-1 and TRBJ2-7. Germline V gives CDR1 DFQATT, CDR2 SNEGSKA (reference sequence). The CDR3 is 11 residues long, counting both termini. CDR3: CSAARLGRAVL.

As for this clone: The CDR3 carries no conserved terminal phenylalanine or tryptophan, so it likely arises from a read error. This chain connects TRBV4-1 to TRBJ2-7; D is perhaps TRBD1 (5 bases). V dropped 3 bases and J dropped 0 bases, with 12 bases sitting between them. The CDR3 is 15 residues long. Germline CDR1 MGHRA, CDR2 YSYEKL. The CDR3, as DNA: TGCGCCAGCAGCCAGCTGAGACAGAGCTCCTACGAGCAGTACCTC. This codes for CASSQLRQSSYEQYL.

On this clone itself: The junction and the germline gene differ at one end; a read error may be behind it. V is TRBV9 and J is TRBJ2-5, with a tentative D call TRBD2 (6 bases). This CDR3 has 13 residues. Germline CDR1 reads SGDLS; CDR2 reads YYNGEE. CDR3 DNA sequence: TGTGCCGGCAGCGCGGGGTTCCGGGAGACCCAGTACTTC. This codes for CAGSAGFRETQYF. Complete variable domain (other parts from reference TRBV9 and TRBJ2-5): DSGVTQTPKHLITATGQRVTLRCSPRSGDLSVYWYQQSLDQGLQFLIQYYNGEERAKGNILERFSAQQFPDLHSELNLSSLELGDSALYFCAGSAGFRETQYFGPGTRLLVL.

The chain combines TRBV14 with TRBJ2-7, with 11 nucleotides matching TRBD2. CDR3 size: 19 residues. Germline assignment: CDR1 SGHDN and CDR2 FVKESK. Trimming removed 1 base from V and 0 bases from J; junction bases left unmatched: 11. CDR3 DNA sequence: TGTGCCAGCAGCCAAGGGTCGACTAGCGGGATCCTCCTCTCCTACGAGCAGTACTTC. This translates into CASSQGSTSGILLSYEQYF.

The V gene is TRBV5-1, the J gene TRBJ1-4; D is unresolved. The germline CDR1 and CDR2 sequences are SGHRS and YFSETQ. Trimming cost V 4 bases and J 0 bases, with 13 bases left between them. The CDR3 is 16 residues long. CDR3 sequence: CASSSLVGTTNEKLFF. DNA for the CDR3: TGCGCCAGCAGCAGCTTGGTAGGGACAACTAATGAAAAACTGTTTTTT.

The table lists this clone with a count of one. This chain joins TRBV15 and TRBJ2-7; no definite D call. The CDR3 spans 16 residues. Trimming cost V 1 base and J 1 base, with 14 bases left between them. Germline values: CDR1 LNHNV, CDR2 YYDKDF (reference sequence). CDR3 nucleotides: TGTGCCACCAGCAGAGGACCGCCCCTTGGGTCCTACGAGCAGTACTTC. Translation gives CATSRGPPLGSYEQYF.

This chain connects TRBV29-1 to TRBJ2-1, with TRBD2 matching over 16 bases. CDR3 length: 14 amino acids. The germline gives CDR1 SQVTM, CDR2 ANQGSEA. The V and J ends lost 6 bases and 16 bases, in that order; junction bases with no gene match: 12. The CDR3 sequence: CSVAGTSGGAIFFF. The CDR3 bases are TGCAGCGTCGCGGGGACTAGCGGGGGGGCGATCTTTTTCTTC.

The chain carries TRBV7-9 and TRBJ1-1, with no clear D. Between the trimmed V and J ends, which lost 5 bases and 3 bases, there was a span of 10 bases. The CDR3 has 13 amino acids. CDR1 is SEHNR, CDR2 FQNEAQ, per germline (reference sequence). The CDR3 protein is CASSLEVDTEAFF. Written as DNA, the CDR3 is TGTGCCAGCAGCCTAGAGGTAGACACTGAAGCTTTCTTT.

This rearrangement joins TRBV7-9 to TRBJ2-3, with D possibly being TRBD1 (6 bases). V was clipped by 2 bases and J by 11 bases, with 14 bases between them. The CDR3 is made up of 13 amino acids. The germline V gene has CDR1 SEHNR and CDR2 FQNEAQ (reference sequence). In nucleotides, the CDR3 is TGTGCCAGCAGCTTAAAGGGGGTCGGCGGGCAGTATTTT. Its protein product is CASSLKGVGGQYF. The whole variable domain, remainder taken from reference TRBV7-9 and TRBJ2-3, is DTGVSQNPRHKITKRGQNVTFRCDPISEHNRLYWYRQTLGQGPEFLTYFQNEAQLEKSRLLSDRFSAERPKGSFSTLEIQRTEQGDSAMYLCASSLKGVGGQYFGPGTRLTVL.

The rearrangement joins TRBV27 to TRBJ1-1; weak D call: TRBD1 (6 bases). Germline V gene data show CDR1 as MNHEY and CDR2 as SMNVEV (reference sequence). The ends were cut back, 2 bases at V and 7 bases at J, with 23 bases in the middle. The CDR3 length is 17 residues. CDR3: CASSLSPSRTVDVEAFF. The CDR3 DNA reads TGTGCCAGCAGTTTAAGCCCCTCCCGGACAGTCGACGTTGAAGCTTTCTTT.